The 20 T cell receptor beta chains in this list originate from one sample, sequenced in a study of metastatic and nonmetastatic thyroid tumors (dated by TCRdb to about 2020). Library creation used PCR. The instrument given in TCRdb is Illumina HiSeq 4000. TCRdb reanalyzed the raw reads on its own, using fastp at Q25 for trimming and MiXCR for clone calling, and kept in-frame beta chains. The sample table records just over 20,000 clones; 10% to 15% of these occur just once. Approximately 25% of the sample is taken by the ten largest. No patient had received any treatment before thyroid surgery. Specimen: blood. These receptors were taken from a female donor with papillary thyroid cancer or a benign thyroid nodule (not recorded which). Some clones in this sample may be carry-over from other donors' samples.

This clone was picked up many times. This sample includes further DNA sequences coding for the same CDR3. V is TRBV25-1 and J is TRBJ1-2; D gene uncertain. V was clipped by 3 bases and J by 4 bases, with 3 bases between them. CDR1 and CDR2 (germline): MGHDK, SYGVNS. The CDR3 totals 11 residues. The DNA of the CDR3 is TGTGCCAGCAGTGAGACCTATGGCTACACCTTC. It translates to CASSETYGYTF.

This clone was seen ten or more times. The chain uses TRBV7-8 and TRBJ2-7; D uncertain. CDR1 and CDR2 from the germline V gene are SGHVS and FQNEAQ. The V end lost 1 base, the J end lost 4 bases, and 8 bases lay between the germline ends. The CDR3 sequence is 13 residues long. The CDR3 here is CASSLGLSYEQYF. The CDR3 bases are TGTGCCAGCAGCTTAGGACTGTCATACGAGCAGTACTTC.

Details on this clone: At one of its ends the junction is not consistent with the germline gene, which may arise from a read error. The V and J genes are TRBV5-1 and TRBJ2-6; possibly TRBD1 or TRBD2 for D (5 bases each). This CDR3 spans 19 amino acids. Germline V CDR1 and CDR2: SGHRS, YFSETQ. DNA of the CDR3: TGCGCCAGCATCTTGCTGGGGGTCCCTACGTCCTCCGGGGCCAACGTCCTGACTTTC. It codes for CASILLGVPTSSGANVLTF.

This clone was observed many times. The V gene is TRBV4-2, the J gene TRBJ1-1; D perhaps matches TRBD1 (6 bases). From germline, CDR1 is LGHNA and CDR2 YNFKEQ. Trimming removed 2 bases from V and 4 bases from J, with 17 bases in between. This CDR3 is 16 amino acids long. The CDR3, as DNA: TGTGCCAGCAGCCAACATCAAGGACAGCCGGTCACTGAAGCTTTCTTT. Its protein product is CASSQHQGQPVTEAFF.

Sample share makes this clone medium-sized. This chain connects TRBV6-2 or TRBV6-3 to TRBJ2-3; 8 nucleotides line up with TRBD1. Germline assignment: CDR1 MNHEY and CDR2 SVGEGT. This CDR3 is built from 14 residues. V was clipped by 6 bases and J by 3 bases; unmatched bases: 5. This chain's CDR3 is CASRDREETDTQYF. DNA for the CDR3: TGTGCCAGCAGGGACAGGGAAGAGACAGATACGCAGTATTTT.

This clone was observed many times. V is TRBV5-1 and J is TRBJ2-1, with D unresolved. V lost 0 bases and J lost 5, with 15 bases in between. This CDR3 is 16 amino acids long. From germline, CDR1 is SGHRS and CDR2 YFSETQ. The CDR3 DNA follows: TGCGCCAGCAGCTTGGAGGGCAGGACCTCAAACAATGAGCAGTTCTTC. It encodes CASSLEGRTSNNEQFF.

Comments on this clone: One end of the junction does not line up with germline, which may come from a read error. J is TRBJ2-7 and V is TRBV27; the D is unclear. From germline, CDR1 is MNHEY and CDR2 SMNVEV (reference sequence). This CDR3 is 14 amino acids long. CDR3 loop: CASSHAGGVYEKYF. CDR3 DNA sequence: TGTGCCAGCAGTCACGCTGGCGGTGTCTACGAGAAGTACTTC.

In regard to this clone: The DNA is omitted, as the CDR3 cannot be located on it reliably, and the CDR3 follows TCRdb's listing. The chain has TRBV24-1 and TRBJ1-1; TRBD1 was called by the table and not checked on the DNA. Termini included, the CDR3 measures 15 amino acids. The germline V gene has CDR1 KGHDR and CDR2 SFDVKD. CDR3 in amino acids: CATIRLWGAGTEAFF.

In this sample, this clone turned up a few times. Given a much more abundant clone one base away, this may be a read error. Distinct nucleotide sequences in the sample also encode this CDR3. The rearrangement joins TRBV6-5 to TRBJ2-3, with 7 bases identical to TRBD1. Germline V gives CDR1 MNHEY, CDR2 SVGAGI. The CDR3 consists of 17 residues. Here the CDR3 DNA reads TGTGCCAGCAGTCACTCCGGGACAGCCTATCGCACCGATACGCAGTATTTT. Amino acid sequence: CASSHSGTAYRTDTQYF.

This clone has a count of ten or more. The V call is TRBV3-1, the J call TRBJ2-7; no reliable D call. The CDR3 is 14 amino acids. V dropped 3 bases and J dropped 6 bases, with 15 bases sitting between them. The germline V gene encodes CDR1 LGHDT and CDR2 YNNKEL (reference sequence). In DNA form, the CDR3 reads TGTGCCAGCAGCCACGCTTTGGGTGTGGGCGAGCAGTACTTC. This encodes CASSHALGVGEQYF.

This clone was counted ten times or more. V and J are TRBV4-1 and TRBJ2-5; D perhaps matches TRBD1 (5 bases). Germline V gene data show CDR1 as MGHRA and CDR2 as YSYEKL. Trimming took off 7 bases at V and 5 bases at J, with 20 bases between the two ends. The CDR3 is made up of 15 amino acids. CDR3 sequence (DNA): TGCGCCAGCAATGACATGGGCGGCAGGGTTGAGACCCAGTACTTC. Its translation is CASNDMGGRVETQYF.

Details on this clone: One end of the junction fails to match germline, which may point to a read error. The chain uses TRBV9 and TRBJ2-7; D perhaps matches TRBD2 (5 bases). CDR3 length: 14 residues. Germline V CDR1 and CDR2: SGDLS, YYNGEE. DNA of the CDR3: TGTGTCAGCAGCGTGACCGGGGTAGGCTACGAGCAGTACTTC. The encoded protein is CVSSVTGVGYEQYF.

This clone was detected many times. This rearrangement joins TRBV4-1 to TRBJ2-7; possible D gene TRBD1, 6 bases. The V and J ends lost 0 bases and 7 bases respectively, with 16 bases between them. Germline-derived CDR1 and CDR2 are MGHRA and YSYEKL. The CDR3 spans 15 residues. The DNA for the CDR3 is TGCGCCAGCAGCCAAGACCCAGGGGCCAGGGAAGAGCAGTACTTC. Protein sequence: CASSQDPGAREEQYF.

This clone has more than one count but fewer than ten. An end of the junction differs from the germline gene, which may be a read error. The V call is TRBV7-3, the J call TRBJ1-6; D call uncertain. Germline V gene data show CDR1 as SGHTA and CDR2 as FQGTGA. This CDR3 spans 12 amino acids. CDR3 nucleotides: TGTGCCAGCAGCTTACAGGAATCACCACTCCACTTT. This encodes CASSLQESPLHF.

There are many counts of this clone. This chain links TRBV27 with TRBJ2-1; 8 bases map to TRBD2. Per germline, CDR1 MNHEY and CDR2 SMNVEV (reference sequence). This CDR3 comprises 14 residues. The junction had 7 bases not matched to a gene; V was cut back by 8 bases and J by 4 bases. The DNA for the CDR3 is TGTGCCAGCGGTGGAACTAGCGGATACAATGAGCAGTTCTTC. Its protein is CASGGTSGYNEQFF.

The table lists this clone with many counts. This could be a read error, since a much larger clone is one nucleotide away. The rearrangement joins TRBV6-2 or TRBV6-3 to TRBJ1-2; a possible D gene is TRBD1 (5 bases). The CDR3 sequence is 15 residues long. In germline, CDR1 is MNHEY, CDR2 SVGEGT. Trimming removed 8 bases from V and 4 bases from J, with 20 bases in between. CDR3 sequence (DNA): TGTGCCAGCGCCCAGGGAAGGGGAAGGAGCTATGGCTACACCTTC. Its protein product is CASAQGRGRSYGYTF.

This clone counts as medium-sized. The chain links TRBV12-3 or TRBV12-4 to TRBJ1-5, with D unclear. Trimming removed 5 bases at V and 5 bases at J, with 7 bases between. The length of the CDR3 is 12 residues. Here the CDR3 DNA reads TGTGCCAGCAGTCCCCCTTATCAGCCCCAGCATTTT. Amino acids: CASSPPYQPQHF.

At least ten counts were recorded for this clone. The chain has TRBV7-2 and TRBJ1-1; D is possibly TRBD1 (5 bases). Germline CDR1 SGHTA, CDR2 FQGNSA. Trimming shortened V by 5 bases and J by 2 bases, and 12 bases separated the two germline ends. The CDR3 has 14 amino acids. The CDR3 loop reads CASSVAGPNTEAFF. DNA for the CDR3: TGTGCCAGCAGCGTCGCAGGGCCCAACACTGAAGCTTTCTTT.

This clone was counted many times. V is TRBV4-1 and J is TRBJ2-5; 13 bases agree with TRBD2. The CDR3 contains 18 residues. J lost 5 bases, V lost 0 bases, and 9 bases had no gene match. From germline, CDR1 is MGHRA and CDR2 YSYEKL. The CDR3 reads CASSQDMATSGGLETQYF. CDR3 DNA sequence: TGCGCCAGCAGCCAAGACATGGCGACTAGCGGGGGGTTGGAGACCCAGTACTTC.

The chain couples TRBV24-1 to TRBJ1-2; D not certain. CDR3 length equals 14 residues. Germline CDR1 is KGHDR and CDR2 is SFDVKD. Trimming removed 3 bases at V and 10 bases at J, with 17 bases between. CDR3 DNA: TGTGCCACCAGTGATCCCGACCGGCCCCATGTCTACACCTTC. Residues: CATSDPDRPHVYTF.